This is a list of T cell receptor beta chains from one sample in a study of T cell repertoires in ileal Crohn's disease. Only in-frame clones appear in the TCRdb table, and some are missing; sequencing was by immunoSEQ multiplex PCR. This table holds nearly 7,500 clones, around four fifths found once. The specimen sequenced was ileal tissue. These receptors were taken from an adult with Crohn's disease. The CDR3 runs from the conserved cysteine through the conserved F or W. Each record gives: V gene, CDR3 protein.

V: TRBV2; CDR3: CASRPRGRTGQETQYF
V: TRBV10-1; CDR3: CASSESLEGGYTF
V: TRBV7-2; CDR3: CASSLKVDGAGLNQPQHF
V: TRBV28; CDR3: CASRMETFVYGYTF
V: TRBV6-5; CDR3: CASGTGNYGYTF
V: TRBV18; CDR3: CASSSGWAGEQFF
V: TRBV7-2; CDR3: CASSLAGGQGEKLFF
V: TRBV11-2; CDR3: CASSLRATGESGYNEQFF
V: TRBV7-2; CDR3: CASSPGQLHSPLHF
V: TRBV7-7; CDR3: CASSSGTGNTIYF
V: TRBV28; CDR3: CASRDRVYEQYF
V: TRBV6-4; CDR3: CASSPSSADTQYF
V: TRBV30; CDR3: CAWSGGGGQPQHF
V: TRBV30; CDR3: CAWSRDRGFKRSYNEQFF
V: TRBV20-1; CDR3: CSARRQIEAFF
V: TRBV9; CDR3: CASTGTGGNNEQFF